The 26 T cell receptor beta chains listed next were all sequenced from one sample in a study of T cells after somatic rescue of genetic block. Sequencing used immunoSEQ multiplex PCR; TCRdb keeps in-frame clones, though not all of them. This sample has over 95,000 clones, with about 90% found just once. Sequencing was carried out using peripheral blood mononuclear cells (PBMCs). These receptor sequences come from a woman aged 18-29 years.

Of note for this clone: Additional DNA sequences in this sample encode the identical CDR3. This chain uses TRBV30 with TRBJ1-2; D remains ambiguous. This CDR3 comprises 13 residues. CDR1 and CDR2 (germline): GTSNPN, SVGIG (reference sequence). Deletions cut 0 bases from V and 5 bases from J, with 10 bases between. The CDR3 DNA is TGTGCCTGGAGTGTACTGGAGTCATATGGCTACACCTTC. Amino acid sequence: CAWSVLESYGYTF.

The rearrangement uses TRBV2 and TRBJ2-1, with D possibly TRBD2 on 5 matching bases. Trimming left V 5 bases short and J 2 bases short, with 7 bases between. The CDR3 loop spans 13 amino acids. Germline V gene data show CDR1 as SNHLY and CDR2 as FYNNEI. The CDR3 here is CASSPLAYNEQFF. Written as DNA, the CDR3 is TGTGCCAGCAGTCCACTAGCCTACAATGAGCAGTTCTTC.

The chain combines TRBV21-1 with TRBJ1-6; the D call in the table, TRBD1, was not verified against the DNA. TRBV21-1 is a pseudogene segment. The CDR3 runs 17 residues. The CDR3 protein is CASSKRISDSPNSPLHF. CDR3 coding DNA: TGTGCCAGCAGCAAAAGAATTTCGGACAGCCCCAATTCACCCCTCCACTTT.

The chain carries TRBV19 and TRBJ2-2, with D perhaps matching TRBD1 (6 bases). V lost 7 bases, J lost 5 bases, and 29 bases lay in between. CDR1 is LNHDA and CDR2 is SQIVND in the germline V gene (reference sequence). This CDR3 comprises 19 residues. In DNA form, the CDR3 reads TGTGCCAGTACCCAAACCCTTGCCAGGGGAAGGCTAGATACCGGGGAGCTGTTTTTT. Residues: CASTQTLARGRLDTGELFF.

V and J are TRBV10-3 and TRBJ2-7; D remains unclear. With 8 bases removed from V and 2 bases from J, the gap between germline ends came to 10 bases. This CDR3 contains 12 residues. Germline V gene data show CDR1 as ENHRY and CDR2 as SYGVKD. For the CDR3, the DNA is TGTGCCATCTCACTCGAGACCTACGAGCAGTACTTC. This sequence encodes CAISLETYEQYF.

The chain couples TRBV7-2 to TRBJ2-5; 13 bases map to TRBD2. CDR1 SGHTA and CDR2 FQGNSA come from the germline V gene. CDR3 size: 18 residues. V lost 5 bases, J lost 5 bases, and 14 bases stayed unmatched. The CDR3 loop reads CASSHEITSGGAGETQYF. For the CDR3, the DNA is TGTGCCAGCAGCCACGAGATAACTAGCGGGGGGGCCGGGGAGACCCAGTACTTC.

In the case of this clone: A read error may produce the germline difference seen at one junction end. The chain links TRBV28 to TRBJ1-4; D unclear. Germline V gives CDR1 MDHEN, CDR2 SYDVKM. The CDR3 has 15 residues. CDR3 DNA: TGTGCCAGCACTTTAGGGCACCCGCGGGGTGAAAAACTGTTTTTT. Translation gives CASTLGHPRGEKLFF.

The chain carries TRBV12-5 and TRBJ1-2; D not certain. Germline CDR1 LGHNT, CDR2 FRNRAP. The germline V and J ends were trimmed by 6 bases and 6 bases, with 8 bases remaining between them. The CDR3 has 11 amino acids. The CDR3 protein is CASGKDNGYTF. For the CDR3, the DNA is TGTGCTAGTGGAAAGGATAATGGCTACACCTTC.

This chain connects TRBV7-6 to TRBJ2-1; 13 positions agree with TRBD2. Germline CDR1 reads SGHVS; CDR2 reads FNYEAQ. CDR3 length equals 16 residues. Germline trimming cut 2 bases from V and 9 bases from J; bases unmatched to any gene: 7. The CDR3 is CASSLKLAGGLSEQFF. CDR3 coding DNA: TGTGCCAGCAGCTTAAAACTAGCGGGGGGGCTAAGTGAGCAGTTCTTC.

This clone was seen a few times. The chain links TRBV5-1 to TRBJ1-2; D gene uncertain. The CDR3 has 14 amino acids. V was pared by 2 bases and J by 2 bases, with 10 bases between. Germline assignment: CDR1 SGHRS and CDR2 YFSETQ. This chain's CDR3 is CASSFTGGNYGYTF. The CDR3 DNA reads as TGCGCCAGCAGCTTTACGGGTGGAAACTATGGCTACACCTTC.

The CDR3, as DNA: TGTGCCAGCAGCCGACCCCTATCTAGCGGGGGCACAGATACGCAGTATTTT. Translation: CASSRPLSSGGTDTQYF. The chain links TRBV7-9 to TRBJ2-3; 9 bases are shared with TRBD2. After removal of 5 bases from V and 1 base from J, the junction contained 10 bases not matched to a gene. This CDR3 has 17 amino acids. Germline-derived CDR1 and CDR2 are SEHNR and FQNEAQ (reference sequence).

The V and J genes are TRBV9 and TRBJ2-2; unclear D gene. In germline, CDR1 is SGDLS, CDR2 YYNGEE. Between the trimmed V and J ends, which lost 0 bases and 5 bases, there was a span of 11 bases. CDR3 length equals 15 residues. CDR3 residues: CASSVGWGRTGELFF. DNA of the CDR3: TGTGCCAGCAGCGTAGGATGGGGTCGAACCGGGGAGCTGTTTTTT.

The chain joins TRBV9 to TRBJ2-5, with 7 nucleotides matching TRBD1. This CDR3 spans 14 amino acids. Germline V CDR1 and CDR2: SGDLS, YYNGEE. V lost 3 bases to trimming and J lost 5 bases; unmatched junction nucleotides: 7. The CDR3 DNA is TGTGCCAGCAGCGGGCTAGGGGGCAGGGAGACCCAGTACTTC. Its protein is CASSGLGGRETQYF.

In nucleotides, the CDR3 is TGTGCCAGCAGTTTATCGATAAACAGAGGGGGTAACGAGCAGTACTTC. Translation: CASSLSINRGGNEQYF. V and J are TRBV27 and TRBJ2-7; maybe TRBD1 (6 bases). The V gene lost 0 bases and the J gene lost 5 bases, with 17 bases spanning the gap. Germline assignment: CDR1 MNHEY and CDR2 SMNVEV (reference sequence). The CDR3 has 16 residues.

Concerning this clone itself: Other DNA sequences of this sample code for an identical CDR3. The genes are TRBV4-3 and TRBJ1-2; D ambiguous. Trimming pared 0 bases from V and 7 bases from J, leaving 12 bases between. The CDR3 consists of 14 residues. Germline assignment: CDR1 LGHNA and CDR2 YSLEER. The CDR3 here is CASSQDRTRGGYTF. As DNA, the CDR3 is TGCGCCAGCAGCCAAGATAGGACGCGGGGTGGCTACACCTTC.

The count of this clone is one. The chain has TRBV5-4 and TRBJ2-7; 10 bases fit TRBD2. This CDR3 is 18 amino acids long. With 3 bases clipped from V and 4 bases from J, the junction kept 16 bases outside the gene matches. CDR1 is SGHNT, CDR2 YYREEE, per germline (reference sequence). Here the CDR3 reads CASSSMGSGGAAGYEQYF. In nucleotides, the CDR3 is TGTGCCAGCAGCTCCATGGGGAGCGGGGGGGCGGCAGGGTACGAGCAGTACTTC.

The chain carries TRBV9 and TRBJ1-6; D gene uncertain. V was cut by 5 bases and J by 5 bases, with 17 bases left in between. Germline values: CDR1 SGDLS, CDR2 YYNGEE. This CDR3 contains 16 residues. The CDR3 nucleotides are TGTGCCAGCAGTGCCAGGCAGGACCCAAATAATTCACCCCTCCACTTT. This sequence encodes CASSARQDPNNSPLHF.

The rearrangement joins TRBV30 to TRBJ1-3; D gene unclear. Germline lookup yields CDR1 GTSNPN and CDR2 SVGIG (reference sequence). The CDR3 sequence is 13 residues long. Trimming pared 7 bases from V and 0 bases from J, leaving 10 bases between. The CDR3 nucleotides are TGTGCCTCCAGAACACTCTCTGGAAACACCATATATTTT. This translates into CASRTLSGNTIYF.

V is TRBV6-5 and J is TRBJ2-5; TRBD2 aligns across 8 bases. The DNA end favors TRBJ2-7, so the J call may be wrong. The CDR3 extends over 15 amino acids. Germline lookup yields CDR1 MNHEY and CDR2 SVGAGI. Written as DNA, the CDR3 is TGTGCCAGCAGTTACGCCGGGGGGGCGACCCACGAGCAGTACTTC. The encoded protein is CASSYAGGATHEQYF.

The sample holds one count of this clone. This rearrangement joins TRBV5-4 to TRBJ1-2; D is unresolved. CDR1 is SGHNT, CDR2 YYREEE, per germline (reference sequence). The V gene lost 4 bases and the J gene lost 5 bases, with 15 bases spanning the gap. The CDR3 loop spans 14 amino acids. The DNA of the CDR3 is TGTGCCAGCAGCCATGCCTCGGAAGTATATGGCTACACCTTC. As protein: CASSHASEVYGYTF.

The chain is built from TRBV6-4 and TRBJ2-1, with 13 nucleotides matching TRBD2. The V gene end was trimmed by 3 bases and the J gene end by 5 bases; junction bases not matched to a gene: 1. The CDR3 is 15 amino acids. Germline V gene lookup returns CDR1 MRHNA and CDR2 SNTAGT. In DNA, the CDR3 is TGTGCCAGCAGTGAAGGGACTAGCGGGGACAATGAGCAGTTCTTC. The encoded protein is CASSEGTSGDNEQFF.

The chain employs TRBV5-1 and TRBJ2-3; 10 bases fit TRBD2. V lost 0 bases to trimming and J lost 5 bases; unmatched junction nucleotides: 6. Germline lookup yields CDR1 SGHRS and CDR2 YFSETQ. The CDR3 loop spans 16 amino acids. CDR3 nucleotides: TGCGCCAGCAGCTTGGAGCTAGCGGGGGCGGGAGATACGCAGTATTTT. Its translation: CASSLELAGAGDTQYF.

V is TRBV14 and J is TRBJ2-7; D remains unclear. CDR3 length: 12 amino acids. Germline lookup yields CDR1 SGHDN and CDR2 FVKESK. The ends were cut back, 2 bases at V and 3 bases at J, with 5 bases in the middle. Here the CDR3 DNA reads TGTGCCAGCAGCCAATACAGCTACGAGCAGTACTTC. Its translation: CASSQYSYEQYF.

The V call is TRBV15, the J call TRBJ2-5; a weak D match, TRBD1 (6 bases). The ends were cut back, 2 bases at V and 5 bases at J, with 18 bases in the middle. In germline, CDR1 is LNHNV, CDR2 YYDKDF (reference sequence). The CDR3 is 16 residues long. The CDR3 DNA is TGTGCCACCAGCAGAAGGGACAACTACTTAGGGGAGACCCAGTACTTC. It specifies CATSRRDNYLGETQYF. The complete variable domain, with remaining parts taken from reference TRBV15 and TRBJ2-5, reads DAMVIQNPRYQVTQFGKPVTLSCSQTLNHNVMYWYQQKSSQAPKLLFHYYDKDFNNEADTPDNFQSRRPNTSFCFLDIRSPGLGDTAMYLCATSRRDNYLGETQYFGPGTRLLVL.

The rearrangement uses TRBV2 and TRBJ2-7, with D hard to call. CDR3 length equals 14 residues. Looked up from germline, CDR1 is SNHLY and CDR2 is FYNNEI. V lost 10 bases and J lost 5, with 21 bases in between. The CDR3: CATKRSHLLDEQYF. For the CDR3, the DNA is TGTGCCACCAAAAGGTCACACCTCCTAGACGAGCAGTACTTC.

This clone was recorded a few times. The V gene is TRBV6-5, the J gene TRBJ1-5; no clear D gene. V lost 5 bases and J 4 bases, leaving 9 bases between the germline ends. The germline V gene encodes CDR1 MNHEY and CDR2 SVGAGI. CDR3 length: 13 residues. The CDR3 here is CASSAETNQPQHF. The CDR3 DNA reads as TGTGCCAGCAGTGCCGAAACGAATCAGCCCCAGCATTTT.